The 10 T cell receptor beta chains below come from one sample, sequenced in a study of T-cell memory formation after mild COVID-19. TCRdb reanalysed the 5' RACE reads using MiXCR and keeps one entry per CDR3 protein. The sample consists of some 320,000 distinct CDR3 sequences, 14% of them appearing once. Input material: PBMCs or a T cell subset sorted from them (not recorded which). The receptor set was obtained from a man aged 18 to 30 who had mild COVID-19 (a few samples of this study predate the infection). Cell type and time point are not known.

This clonotype was counted only a few times. The CDR3: CASSTTGGLTYEQYF. The CDR3 region has the DNA TGTGCCAGCAGCACGACAGGGGGTCTTACCTACGAGCAGTACTTC. The chain recombines TRBV5-4 with TRBJ2-7; TRBD1 matches at 9 bases. Germline trimming cut 4 bases from V and 2 bases from J; bases unmatched to any gene: 7. In germline, CDR1 is SGHNT, CDR2 YYREEE (reference sequence). The CDR3 contains 15 residues. Based on the CDR3 plus reference TRBV5-4 and TRBJ2-7, the full variable domain is ETGVTQSPTHLIKTRGQQVTLRCSSQSGHNTVSWYQQALGQGPQFIFQYYREEENGRGNFPPRFSGLQFPNYSSELNVNALELDDSALYLCASSTTGGLTYEQYFGPGTRLTVT.

This chain joins TRBV5-1 and TRBJ2-7; maybe TRBD2 (6 bases). V was clipped by 4 bases and J by 6 bases, with 20 bases between them. Germline V gives CDR1 SGHRS, CDR2 YFSETQ. The length of the CDR3 is 15 residues. Here the CDR3 DNA reads TGCGCCAGCAGCGCCTCTAGCGCCCGTTGGATCGAGCAGTACTTC. Its protein product is CASSASSARWIEQYF.

There are a few counts of this clonotype. CDR3 loop: CASSQDLGGQPQHF. Written as DNA, the CDR3 is TGCGCCAGCAGCCAAGATCTCGGTGGTCAGCCCCAGCATTTT. The chain links TRBV4-3 to TRBJ1-5; D gene uncertain. CDR3 size: 14 residues. Germline CDR1 reads LGHNA; CDR2 reads YSLEER. The V and J ends lost 0 bases and 6 bases respectively, with 9 bases between them.

This clonotype was counted a few times. The genes are TRBV5-1 and TRBJ1-2; the D gene is possibly TRBD1 (6 bases). V gave up 2 bases and J gave up 5 bases, with 40 bases separating them. Germline V gives CDR1 SGHRS, CDR2 YFSETQ. The CDR3 loop spans 23 amino acids. The CDR3, as DNA: TGCGCCAGCAGCTTAGTCACTGGGACAACAATAACCTCCATCCCTTGGCCCGAGTATGGCTACACCTTC. Amino acids: CASSLVTGTTITSIPWPEYGYTF.

The chain recombines TRBV18 with TRBJ2-4, with 10 bases that match TRBD1. J was trimmed by 3 bases and V by 4 bases; bases with no gene match: 3. In germline, CDR1 is KGHSH, CDR2 LQKENI. The CDR3 runs to 15 residues. Here the CDR3 reads CASSRQGAIKNIQYF. CDR3 nucleotide sequence: TGTGCCAGCTCACGACAGGGGGCGATCAAAAACATTCAGTACTTC.

This clonotype has just a few counts. The V call is TRBV12-3 or TRBV12-4, the J call TRBJ2-5; 7 bases map to TRBD2. The CDR3 covers 13 residues. The trim removed 5 bases at V and 5 bases at J, leaving 5 bases unmatched. CDR3 in amino acids: CASSVRLAETQYF. DNA for the CDR3: TGTGCCAGCAGTGTTAGACTAGCCGAGACCCAGTACTTC.

The chain combines TRBV6-2 or TRBV6-3 with TRBJ2-7; no definite D call. Germline loops: CDR1 MNHEY, CDR2 SVGEGT. Trimming shortened V by 4 bases and J by 3 bases, and 13 bases separated the two germline ends. The CDR3 contains 14 residues. The CDR3 nucleotides read TGTGCCAGCAGTTCCCCTGAGGCGGTCTACGAGCAGTACGTC. It is translated as CASSSPEAVYEQYV.

This clonotype was counted ten times or more. The genes are TRBV6-5 and TRBJ2-1; TRBD2 is a possible D gene (5 bases). Germline V lookup: CDR1 MNHEY, CDR2 SVGAGI. CDR3 length: 14 amino acids. Trimming removed 6 bases from V and 3 bases from J, with 12 bases in between. This CDR3 is CASRVTGSYNEQFF. The CDR3 nucleotides read TGTGCCAGCAGAGTTACGGGGAGCTACAATGAGCAGTTCTTC.

This clonotype was detected ten times or more. V usage is TRBV12-3 or TRBV12-4 and J usage is TRBJ2-3; possibly TRBD1 for D (5 bases). The CDR3 covers 11 residues. V was clipped by 9 bases and J by 4 bases, with 8 bases between them. The CDR3 sequence is CASARADTQYF. CDR3 DNA sequence: TGTGCCAGTGCCAGGGCAGATACGCAGTATTTT.

The chain couples TRBV6-2 or TRBV6-3 to TRBJ2-7; D may match TRBD1 or TRBD2 (5 bases each). The V end was cut by 5 bases, the J end by 2 bases, with 13 bases between. This CDR3 has 14 amino acids. Germline V lookup: CDR1 MNHEY, CDR2 SVGEGT. The CDR3 here is CASSRGDAAYEQYV. The CDR3 DNA sequence: TGTGCCAGCAGTCGAGGGGACGCTGCCTACGAGCAGTACGTC.